These 16 T cell receptor beta chains came from one sample sequenced in a study of technical replicates of blood from a handful of donors. Generated by immunoSEQ multiplex PCR, the TCRdb table keeps only in-frame clones and is missing some. The repertoire holds tens of thousands of clones, with around 94% as singletons. Sequenced input: T cells isolated from PBMCs. These receptors originate from a human donor in good health.

The rearrangement links TRBV5-1 to TRBJ1-2, with 9 bases lining up with TRBD1. The CDR3 runs 14 residues. V gave up 4 bases and J gave up 6 bases; unmatched junction bases: 7. In germline, CDR1 is SGHRS, CDR2 YFSETQ. The CDR3 region is CASSLRTGEDGYTF. CDR3 nucleotides: TGCGCCAGCAGCCTACGGACAGGGGAAGATGGCTACACCTTC.

The gene calls are TRBV6-1 and TRBJ2-3, with 10 nucleotides matching TRBD2. CDR3 length: 14 residues. CDR1 MNHNS and CDR2 SASEGT come from the germline V gene. Losses at the gene ends were 3 bases for V and 5 bases for J; bases not matched to a gene: 2. CDR3 DNA: TGTGCCAGCAGTGACGAGCGGGGGGGAGATACGCAGTATTTT. This codes for CASSDERGGDTQYF.

The genes are TRBV6-1 and TRBJ2-2; 7 bases map to TRBD1. This CDR3 has 15 residues. Germline assignment: CDR1 MNHNS and CDR2 SASEGT. V lost 6 bases and J lost 2; bases outside the gene matches: 6. The CDR3 region is CASRVGTANTGELFF. The DNA for the CDR3 is TGTGCCAGCAGGGTCGGGACAGCAAACACCGGGGAGCTGTTTTTT.

V and J are TRBV7-8 and TRBJ2-5, with 8 bases lining up with TRBD2. J gave up 5 bases and V 2 bases, and 13 bases lay outside the gene matches. This CDR3 region has 17 residues. Per germline, CDR1 SGHVS and CDR2 FQNEAQ. The CDR3 region has the DNA TGTGCCAGCAGCTTAATAAGCGGGGGTTCTCTGGGGGAGACCCAGTACTTC. Translation: CASSLISGGSLGETQYF.

The sample holds a few counts of this clone. This chain links TRBV12-5 with TRBJ1-1; D remains ambiguous. This CDR3 has 15 residues. Looked up from germline, CDR1 is LGHNT and CDR2 is FRNRAP. The V gene lost 0 bases and the J gene lost 1 base, with 9 bases spanning the gap. The CDR3 nucleotides read TGTGCTAGTGGTTTGGTAATGGGCAGGAACACTGAAGCTTTCTTT. This encodes CASGLVMGRNTEAFF. The entire variable domain, with the rest obtained from reference TRBV12-5 and TRBJ1-1, is as follows: DARVTQTPRHKVTEMGQEVTMRCQPILGHNTVFWYRQTMMQGLELLAYFRNRAPLDDSGMPKDRFSAEMPDATLATLKIQPSEPRDSAVYFCASGLVMGRNTEAFFGQGTRLTVV.

The chain is built from TRBV4-1 and TRBJ1-4; D is possibly TRBD1 (6 bases). The CDR3 has 17 residues. The germline gives CDR1 MGHRA, CDR2 YSYEKL. Trimming pared 4 bases from V and 4 bases from J, leaving 19 bases between. CDR3 bases: TGCGCCAGCAGCCTATTTGACTCGACAGGCATTAATGAAAAACTGTTTTTT. It specifies CASSLFDSTGINEKLFF.

In DNA, the CDR3 is TGTGCCAGCAGCGTTGGGAGCTCTGGAAACACCATATATTTT. It yields the protein CASSVGSSGNTIYF. This rearrangement joins TRBV9 to TRBJ1-3; D call uncertain. The germline V gene has CDR1 SGDLS and CDR2 YYNGEE. The CDR3 runs to 14 residues. The ends were cut back, 2 bases at V and 0 bases at J, with 6 bases in the middle. Looking up the rest from reference TRBV9 and TRBJ1-3 gives the full variable domain: DSGVTQTPKHLITATGQRVTLRCSPRSGDLSVYWYQQSLDQGLQFLIQYYNGEERAKGNILERFSAQQFPDLHSELNLSSLELGDSALYFCASSVGSSGNTIYFGEGSWLTVV.

The rearrangement uses TRBV5-1 and TRBJ1-2, with D uncertain. Germline lookup yields CDR1 SGHRS and CDR2 YFSETQ. This CDR3 comprises 15 residues. V lost 4 bases and J lost 0, with 13 bases in between. CDR3 nucleotides: TGCGCCAGCAGCCCCGCTCTTATAGCTAACTATGGCTACACCTTC. Translation: CASSPALIANYGYTF.

This clone was seen once. The V and J genes are TRBV29-1 and TRBJ2-2, with a tentative D call TRBD2 (6 bases). V was shortened by 4 bases and J by 6 bases, with 9 bases between the two germline ends. This CDR3 region has 12 residues. Germline V CDR1 and CDR2: SQVTM, ANQGSEA. CDR3 nucleotide sequence: TGCAGCGTTGCTCCGGGAGCCGGGGAGCTGTTTTTT. Its protein product is CSVAPGAGELFF.

The V gene is TRBV2, the J gene TRBJ2-1, with 13 bases lining up with TRBD2. Losses at the gene ends were 0 bases for V and 8 bases for J; bases not matched to a gene: 7. The CDR3 has 17 residues. In germline, CDR1 is SNHLY, CDR2 FYNNEI. The CDR3 reads CASSEANWTSGSYEQFF. In nucleotides, the CDR3 is TGTGCCAGCAGTGAAGCGAACTGGACTAGCGGGAGCTATGAGCAGTTCTTC.

J is TRBJ2-1 and V is TRBV7-3; TRBD1 agrees at 9 bases. This CDR3 is built from 13 residues. The V gene end was trimmed by 3 bases and the J gene end by 7 bases; junction bases not matched to a gene: 1. CDR1 and CDR2 (germline): SGHTA, FQGTGA. The CDR3 coding sequence is TGTGCCAGCAGCTTGACAGGGGGTAATGAGCAGTTCTTC. It codes for CASSLTGGNEQFF.

The chain couples TRBV30 to TRBJ1-2, with D tentatively TRBD1 (6 bases). From germline, CDR1 is GTSNPN and CDR2 SVGIG (reference sequence). The CDR3 is 11 amino acids. The V end lost 6 bases, the J end lost 5 bases, and 10 bases lay between the germline ends. The CDR3, as DNA: TGTGCCTGTCCAAGGGGGTATGGCTACACCTTC. As protein: CACPRGYGYTF. Variable domain in full (rest from reference TRBV30 and TRBJ1-2): SQTIHQWPATLVQPVGSPLSLECTVEGTSNPNLYWYRQAAGRGLQLLFYSVGIGQISSEVPQNLSASRPQDRQFILSSKKLLLSDSGFYLCACPRGYGYTFGSGTRLTVV.

The chain is built from TRBV28 and TRBJ2-5; 13 bases map to TRBD2. The CDR3 is 16 amino acids. V dropped 5 bases and J dropped 5; count of bases not matched to a gene: 8. Germline CDR1 and CDR2: MDHEN and SYDVKM. CDR3 nucleotide sequence: TGTGCCAGCAGTCCCAGGACTAGCGGGAGAGGGGAGACCCAGTACTTC. This gives the protein CASSPRTSGRGETQYF.

The chain links TRBV5-1 to TRBJ2-5; 9 nucleotides agree with TRBD1. Per the germline V gene, CDR1 is SGHRS and CDR2 is YFSETQ. With V trimmed by 4 bases and J by 2 bases, 9 bases remained unmatched. The CDR3 has 16 residues. CDR3 region: CASSLGQGRGQETQYF. DNA for the CDR3: TGCGCCAGCAGCCTGGGACAGGGAAGGGGGCAAGAGACCCAGTACTTC. Based on the CDR3 plus reference TRBV5-1 and TRBJ2-5, the full variable domain is KAGVTQTPRYLIKTRGQQVTLSCSPISGHRSVSWYQQTPGQGLQFLFEYFSETQRNKGNFPGRFSGRQFSNSRSEMNVSTLELGDSALYLCASSLGQGRGQETQYFGPGTRLLVL.

The gene calls are TRBV2 and TRBJ1-2; D is perhaps TRBD1 (6 bases). Trimming stripped 5 bases from V and 8 bases from J, with 15 bases between. Germline lookup yields CDR1 SNHLY and CDR2 FYNNEI. This CDR3 is built from 13 residues. The CDR3 protein is CASSPDLGGGYTF. The CDR3 bases are TGTGCCAGCAGTCCGGACCTAGGGGGAGGCTACACCTTC.

J is TRBJ2-5 and V is TRBV19; a possible D gene is TRBD2 (6 bases). Germline values: CDR1 LNHDA, CDR2 SQIVND (reference sequence). CDR3 length: 12 residues. V lost 6 bases and J lost 3, with 8 bases in between. The CDR3, as DNA: TGTGCCAGTAGGGGCGGGGAAGAGACCCAGTACTTC. Translating gives CASRGGEETQYF. The variable domain in full, with the rest retrieved from reference TRBV19 and TRBJ2-5, is DGGITQSPKYLFRKEGQNVTLSCEQNLNHDAMYWYRQDPGQGLRLIYYSQIVNDFQKGDIAEGYSVSREKKESFPLTVTSAQKNPTAFYLCASRGGEETQYFGPGTRLLVL.